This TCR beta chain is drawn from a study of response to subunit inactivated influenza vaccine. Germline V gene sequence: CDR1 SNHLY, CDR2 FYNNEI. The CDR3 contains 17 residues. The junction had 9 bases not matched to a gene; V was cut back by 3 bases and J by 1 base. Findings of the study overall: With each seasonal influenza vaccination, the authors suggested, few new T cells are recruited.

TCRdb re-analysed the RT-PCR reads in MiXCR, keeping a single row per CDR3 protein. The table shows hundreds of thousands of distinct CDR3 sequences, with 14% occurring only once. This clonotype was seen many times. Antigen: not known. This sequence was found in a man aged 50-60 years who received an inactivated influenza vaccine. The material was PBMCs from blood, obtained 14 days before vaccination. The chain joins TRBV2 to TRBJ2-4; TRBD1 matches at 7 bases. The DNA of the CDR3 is TGTGCCAGCAGTGATCACTTTCGGGACAGCGCCAAAAACATTCAGTACTTC. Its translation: CASSDHFRDSAKNIQYF.